Each of the 25 T cell receptor beta chains below was sequenced from the same sample in a study of post-analysis software for immune sequencing data. These receptors' antigens are unknown. TCR beta cDNA libraries had unique molecular identifiers. One entry per CDR3 protein, called by TCRdb with MiXCR from the PCR reads. Of a few hundred thousand distinct CDR3 sequences in the sample, 34% were seen once. Study-level results: Relative to controls, patients had a handful of TRBV segments at higher frequency, with TRBV5-6, TRBV5-1 and TRBV20-1 among these.

Sequenced sample: blood. These receptors were obtained from a girl aged 2-17 years with multiple sclerosis.

V usage is TRBV5-1 and J usage is TRBJ1-1; 9 nucleotides agree with TRBD1. The CDR3 spans 16 residues. Germline CDR1 reads SGHRS; CDR2 reads YFSETQ. With V trimmed by 4 bases and J by 0 bases, 7 bases remained unmatched. CDR3 region: CASSKSGTGLNTEAFF. CDR3 DNA: TGCGCCAGCAGCAAATCCGGGACAGGGTTGAACACTGAAGCTTTCTTT.

The V and J genes are TRBV6-5 and TRBJ1-1, with D possibly matching TRBD1 (6 bases). The V and J ends lost 2 bases and 4 bases respectively, with 11 bases between them. The CDR3 is made up of 14 amino acids. From germline, CDR1 is MNHEY and CDR2 SVGAGI. The CDR3 is CASSYTSQGTEAFF. In nucleotides, the CDR3 is TGTGCCAGCAGTTACACCTCACAGGGCACTGAAGCTTTCTTT.

The gene calls are TRBV13 and TRBJ2-7; D gene unclear. V was pared by 0 bases and J by 2 bases, with 11 bases between. There are 15 residues in the CDR3. The germline V gene encodes CDR1 PRHDT and CDR2 FYEKMQ (reference sequence). Here the CDR3 reads CASSLGLDKTYEQYF. The DNA for the CDR3 is TGTGCCAGCAGCTTAGGCCTCGACAAGACCTACGAGCAGTACTTC.

The chain has TRBV5-1 and TRBJ2-2, with D perhaps matching TRBD1 (6 bases). Germline lookup yields CDR1 SGHRS and CDR2 YFSETQ. This CDR3 spans 17 amino acids. The V end lost 3 bases, the J end lost 0 bases, and 15 bases lay between the germline ends. The CDR3 DNA sequence: TGCGCCAGCAGCTACCTCCCAGGGGACGCGAACACCGGGGAGCTGTTTTTT. This gives the protein CASSYLPGDANTGELFF. Complete variable domain (other parts from reference TRBV5-1 and TRBJ2-2): KAGVTQTPRYLIKTRGQQVTLSCSPISGHRSVSWYQQTPGQGLQFLFEYFSETQRNKGNFPGRFSGRQFSNSRSEMNVSTLELGDSALYLCASSYLPGDANTGELFFGEGSRLTVL.

This clonotype was counted between two and nine times. The gene calls are TRBV2 and TRBJ2-1, with 14 bases lining up with TRBD2. In germline, CDR1 is SNHLY, CDR2 FYNNEI. J gave up 9 bases and V 7 bases, and 8 bases lay outside the gene matches. The CDR3 has 15 amino acids. CDR3 DNA: TGTGCCAGCACTTTCGGACTAGCGGGGGGCGGTGAGCAGTTCTTC. Encoded protein: CASTFGLAGGGEQFF.

The chain links TRBV3-1 to TRBJ1-5; D gene uncertain. The CDR3 consists of 14 residues. Germline CDR1 reads LGHDT; CDR2 reads YNNKEL (reference sequence). Trimming left V 5 bases short and J 3 bases short, with 11 bases between. The CDR3 sequence is CASSEDGSNQPQHF. In DNA form, the CDR3 reads TGTGCCAGCAGCGAGGACGGTTCCAATCAGCCCCAGCATTTT. Looking up the rest from reference TRBV3-1 and TRBJ1-5 gives the full variable domain: DTAVSQTPKYLVTQMGNDKSIKCEQNLGHDTMYWYKQDSKKFLKIMFSYNNKELIINETVPNRFSPKSPDKAHLNLHINSLELGDSAVYFCASSEDGSNQPQHFGDGTRLSIL.

J is TRBJ1-1 and V is TRBV29-1, with a weak D call TRBD1 (6 bases). V lost 4 bases, J lost 1 base, and 10 bases lay in between. Germline CDR1 reads SQVTM; CDR2 reads ANQGSEA. The CDR3 contains 13 residues. This CDR3 is CSVATGTNTEAFF. CDR3 bases: TGCAGCGTTGCGACAGGAACGAACACTGAAGCTTTCTTT.

This clonotype was seen more than once but under ten times. This chain uses TRBV29-1 with TRBJ1-2; 7 nucleotides line up with TRBD1. There are 15 residues in the CDR3. Germline CDR1 SQVTM, CDR2 ANQGSEA. With 6 bases clipped from V and 5 bases from J, the junction kept 15 bases outside the gene matches. This CDR3 reads CSVHGVGQTFYGYTF. The CDR3 region has the DNA TGCAGCGTCCACGGTGTGGGACAGACTTTTTATGGCTACACCTTC. Complete variable domain (other parts from reference TRBV29-1 and TRBJ1-2): SAVISQKPSRDICQRGTSLTIQCQVDSQVTMMFWYRQQPGQSLTLIATANQGSEATYESGFVIDKFPISRPNLTFSTLTVSNMSPEDSSIYLCSVHGVGQTFYGYTFGSGTRLTVV.

This clonotype was observed at least ten times. The V call is TRBV6-5, the J call TRBJ2-7; 10 bases are a match to TRBD1. J was trimmed by 6 bases and V by 2 bases; bases with no gene match: 1. The length of the CDR3 is 13 residues. Germline V CDR1 and CDR2: MNHEY, SVGAGI. As DNA, the CDR3 is TGTGCCAGCAGTTACAGGACAGGGGGCGAGCAGTACTTC. This encodes CASSYRTGGEQYF.

The rearrangement uses TRBV12-3 or TRBV12-4 and TRBJ1-2; TRBD1 matches 9 bases. V was pared by 7 bases and J by 4 bases, with 10 bases of the junction left unmatched. The CDR3 runs to 15 residues. The DNA for the CDR3 is TGTGCCAGCAAAAGACAGGGGGGGATCAGCTATGGCTACACCTTC. The encoded protein is CASKRQGGISYGYTF.

As to this clonotype: No conserved phenylalanine or tryptophan is present at the end of the CDR3, so a read error is the likely explanation. This chain links TRBV5-1 with TRBJ1-1; D perhaps matches TRBD1 (5 bases). Germline V gives CDR1 SGHRS, CDR2 YFSETQ. Between the trimmed V and J ends, which lost 5 bases and 4 bases, there was a span of 18 bases. The CDR3 loop spans 15 amino acids. CDR3: CASSRDGPRGTEAFC. For the CDR3, the DNA is TGCGCCAGCAGTCGGGACGGCCCCCGTGGCACTGAAGCTTTCTGT.

This rearrangement joins TRBV12-3 or TRBV12-4 to TRBJ1-5; the D gene is possibly TRBD1 (6 bases). This CDR3 spans 14 amino acids. Trimming took off 7 bases at V and 1 base at J, with 11 bases between the two ends. The CDR3 coding sequence is TGTGCCAGCAATCTGGACAGCAGCAATCAGCCCCAGCATTTT. Protein product: CASNLDSSNQPQHF.

This sequence joins TRBV18 and TRBJ2-1, with 8 bases fitting TRBD1. The CDR3 totals 15 residues. Germline CDR1 is KGHSH and CDR2 is LQKENI. With V trimmed by 1 base and J by 9 bases, 8 bases remained unmatched. The CDR3 protein is CASSPLTGGGGEQFF. The CDR3 region has the DNA TGTGCCAGCTCACCACTTACAGGGGGAGGAGGTGAGCAGTTCTTC. The full variable domain, completed using reference TRBV18 and TRBJ2-1, is NAGVMQNPRHLVRRRGQEARLRCSPMKGHSHVYWYRQLPEEGLKFMVYLQKENIIDESGMPKERFSAEFPKEGPSILRIQQVVRGDSAAYFCASSPLTGGGGEQFFGPGTRLTVL.

The chain employs TRBV19 and TRBJ1-2; 7 bases agree with TRBD1. This CDR3 spans 14 amino acids. Looked up from germline, CDR1 is LNHDA and CDR2 is SQIVND (reference sequence). The V and J ends lost 4 bases and 4 bases, in that order; junction bases with no gene match: 6. CDR3 sequence: CASSTTGKGYGYTF. The CDR3 bases are TGTGCCAGTAGTACGACAGGGAAAGGCTATGGCTACACCTTC.

This rearrangement joins TRBV28 to TRBJ2-5; D is unclear. The J call may be faulty, since TRBJ2-7 better matches the DNA end. Germline CDR1 and CDR2: MDHEN and SYDVKM. The CDR3 is made up of 12 amino acids. The CDR3 protein is CASWARPYEQYF. DNA for the CDR3: TGTGCCAGCTGGGCCAGGCCCTACGAGCAGTACTTC.

This clonotype showed up just a few times. This sequence joins TRBV3-1 and TRBJ1-1; 10 positions agree with TRBD1. V shed 4 bases and J 10 bases; nucleotides not matched to a gene: 3. Germline CDR1 and CDR2: LGHDT and YNNKEL (reference sequence). This CDR3 comprises 12 residues. This CDR3 is CASSPWTGGAFF. The CDR3, as DNA: TGTGCCAGCAGCCCCTGGACAGGGGGAGCTTTCTTT.

This clonotype was observed a few times. This sequence joins TRBV6-5 and TRBJ2-7, with TRBD1 identical over 7 bases. Per germline, CDR1 MNHEY and CDR2 SVGAGI. The CDR3 runs 15 residues. Trimming at V came to 5 bases and at J to 5 bases, leaving 12 bases not matched to a gene. CDR3 region: CASSRSVTGSHEQYF. CDR3 bases: TGTGCCAGCAGTCGTTCTGTGACAGGGTCCCACGAGCAGTACTTC.

V gene TRBV5-1 combines with J gene TRBJ1-1; unclear D gene. Germline V CDR1 and CDR2: SGHRS, YFSETQ. This CDR3 has 13 residues. The ends were cut back, 2 bases at V and 3 bases at J, with 8 bases in the middle. The CDR3: CASSFRRDTEAFF. CDR3 coding DNA: TGCGCCAGCAGCTTCAGACGGGACACTGAAGCTTTCTTT.

In its sample, this clonotype was seen many times. V is TRBV29-1 and J is TRBJ2-3, with no clear D. Trimming shortened V by 1 base and J by 1 base, and 6 bases separated the two germline ends. CDR3 length: 13 residues. CDR1 is SQVTM, CDR2 ANQGSEA, per germline. Here the CDR3 reads CSVEVWGTDTQYF. CDR3 nucleotides: TGCAGCGTTGAAGTTTGGGGCACAGATACGCAGTATTTT.

The J gene is TRBJ2-3, the V gene TRBV5-1, with unresolved D. The CDR3 consists of 15 residues. Germline V lookup: CDR1 SGHRS, CDR2 YFSETQ. Trimming stripped 1 base from V and 2 bases from J, with 11 bases between. The CDR3 DNA reads as TGCGCCAGCAGCTTGACATCACTCGACACAGATACGCAGTATTTT. It encodes CASSLTSLDTDTQYF.

The gene calls are TRBV5-1 and TRBJ2-3; 9 bases agree with TRBD1. In germline, CDR1 is SGHRS, CDR2 YFSETQ. The J segment lost 3 bases and the V segment lost 4 bases, leaving 3 bases of the junction unmatched. The CDR3 consists of 14 residues. In DNA form, the CDR3 reads TGCGCCAGCAGCAACAGGGGGCTGACAGATACGCAGTATTTT. Its protein is CASSNRGLTDTQYF.

The sample holds a few counts of this clonotype. V usage is TRBV6-1 and J usage is TRBJ1-5; 9 bases line up with TRBD1. The germline V gene has CDR1 MNHNS and CDR2 SASEGT. V dropped 5 bases and J dropped 1; count of bases not matched to a gene: 12. The CDR3 length is 18 residues. CDR3: CASSPTGTGIRSNQPQHF. DNA for the CDR3: TGTGCCAGCAGTCCGACCGGGACAGGGATTAGGAGCAATCAGCCCCAGCATTTT.

V usage is TRBV7-2 and J usage is TRBJ2-3, with a possible D match to TRBD2 (6 bases). The germline V and J ends were trimmed by 4 bases and 1 base, with 12 bases remaining between them. The CDR3 runs 15 residues. Per the germline V gene, CDR1 is SGHTA and CDR2 is FQGNSA. The CDR3, as DNA: TGTGCCAGCAGCTCGGAGGGTCGTGGCACAGATACGCAGTATTTT. It codes for CASSSEGRGTDTQYF.

This clonotype came up a few times. The genes are TRBV12-3 or TRBV12-4 and TRBJ2-1; tentative D call: TRBD2 (6 bases). Trimming took off 6 bases at V and 6 bases at J, with 18 bases between the two ends. The CDR3 sequence is 15 residues long. CDR3 in amino acids: CASRSGGAAGNEQFF. The CDR3 DNA follows: TGTGCCAGCAGGTCCGGCGGGGCCGCCGGCAATGAGCAGTTCTTC.

The rearrangement links TRBV7-9 to TRBJ2-6; 7 bases are a match to TRBD1. CDR3 size: 17 residues. The germline CDR1 and CDR2 sequences are SEHNR and FQNEAQ (reference sequence). With V trimmed by 5 bases and J by 1 base, 8 bases remained unmatched. The CDR3 nucleotides read TGTGCCAGCAGCCCCCGGACAGGCCGATCTGGGGCCAACGTCCTGACTTTC. It yields the protein CASSPRTGRSGANVLTF. Drawing the rest from reference TRBV7-9 and TRBJ2-6, the complete variable domain is DTGVSQNPRHKITKRGQNVTFRCDPISEHNRLYWYRQTLGQGPEFLTYFQNEAQLEKSRLLSDRFSAERPKGSFSTLEIQRTEQGDSAMYLCASSPRTGRSGANVLTFGAGSRLTVL.